This paragraph covers one T cell receptor (beta chain) sequence. These data are taken from a study of OX40 agonist ivuxolimab in advanced cancers. Looking at the study overall: Enrollees could have had prior anti-PD-1, anti-PD-L1 or anti-CTLA-4 therapy, which under 50% had received.

The CDR3 contains 14 residues. Germline V gene sequence: CDR1 SNHLY, CDR2 FYNNEI. V gave up 1 base and J gave up 5 bases; unmatched junction bases: 4. Some clones are missing from TCRdb's copy, which holds only in-frame ones; the method was immunoSEQ multiplex PCR. The sample has 35,000 to 45,000 clones, around 87% seen once. This receptor was identified in an adult with an advanced solid tumor such as melanoma, head and neck, liver or kidney cancer. V usage is TRBV2 and J usage is TRBJ1-2; 7 bases fit TRBD1. The specimen was CD4+ or CD8+ T cells sorted from blood, collected in a trial of the OX40 agonist ivuxolimab. Written as DNA, the CDR3 is TGTGCCAGCAGTGAAGGTCAGGGGGGTTATGGCTACACCTTC. It translates to CASSEGQGGYGYTF.